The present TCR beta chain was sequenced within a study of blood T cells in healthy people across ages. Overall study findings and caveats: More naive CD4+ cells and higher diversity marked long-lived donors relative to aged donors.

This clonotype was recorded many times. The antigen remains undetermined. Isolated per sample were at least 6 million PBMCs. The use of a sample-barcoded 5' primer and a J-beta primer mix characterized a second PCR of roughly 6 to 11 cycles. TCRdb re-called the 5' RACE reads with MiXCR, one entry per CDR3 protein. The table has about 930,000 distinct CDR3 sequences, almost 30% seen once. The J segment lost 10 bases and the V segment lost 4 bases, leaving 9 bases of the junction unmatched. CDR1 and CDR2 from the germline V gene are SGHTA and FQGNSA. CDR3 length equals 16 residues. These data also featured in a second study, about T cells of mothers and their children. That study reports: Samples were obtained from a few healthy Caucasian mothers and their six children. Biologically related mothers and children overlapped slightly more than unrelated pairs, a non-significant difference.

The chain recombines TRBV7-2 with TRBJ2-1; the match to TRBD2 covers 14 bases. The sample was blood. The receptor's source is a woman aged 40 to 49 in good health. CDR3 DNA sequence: TGTGCCAGCAGCTCACCGACTAGCGGGGGGGCTCGGGAGCAGTTCTTC. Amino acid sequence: CASSSPTSGGAREQFF.